Following are 27 T cell receptor beta chains from one sample sequenced in a study of blood T cell repertoires in COVID-19. Repertoires were generated with immunoSEQ multiplex PCR, while TCRdb's copy carries only in-frame clones and drops some. In the table there are some 140,000 clones, 84% of which are singletons. Sequenced sample: peripheral blood. Source of these receptors: a man aged 60 to 75 with acute or convalescent COVID-19.

This clone was detected only once. The V gene is TRBV6-5, the J gene TRBJ2-7, with 10 bases lining up with TRBD1. The germline CDR1 and CDR2 sequences are MNHEY and SVGAGI. Germline trimming cut 4 bases from V and 3 bases from J; bases unmatched to any gene: 3. The CDR3 has 14 residues. CDR3 DNA: TGTGCCAGCAGTTGGACAGGGGGAAGCTACGAGCAGTACTTC. Translation: CASSWTGGSYEQYF.

The chain combines TRBV27 with TRBJ2-7; TRBD2 is a possible D gene (6 bases). The length of the CDR3 is 15 residues. V lost 6 bases, J lost 7 bases, and 22 bases lay in between. The germline V gene has CDR1 MNHEY and CDR2 SMNVEV (reference sequence). The chain's CDR3 is CASRRQSQGLGEQYF. The CDR3 bases are TGTGCCAGCAGGCGCCAAAGTCAGGGACTGGGTGAGCAGTACTTC.

This clone was seen a few times. The chain is built from TRBV20-1 and TRBJ1-5, with 10 bases fitting TRBD1. Germline values: CDR1 DFQATT, CDR2 SNEGSKA (reference sequence). The trim removed 3 bases at V and 4 bases at J, leaving 6 bases unmatched. This CDR3 region has 15 residues. CDR3 sequence: CSASLGQGLNQPQHF. The CDR3 coding sequence is TGCAGTGCTAGTTTGGGACAGGGGCTTAATCAGCCCCAGCATTTT.

The V and J genes are TRBV5-1 and TRBJ2-5; 12 positions match TRBD2. The CDR3 is 15 amino acids. The trim removed 0 bases at V and 5 bases at J, leaving 2 bases unmatched. CDR1 and CDR2 from the germline V gene are SGHRS and YFSETQ. The CDR3 bases are TGCGCCAGCAGCTTGGCTAGCGGGGGGGCTGAGACCCAGTACTTC. It yields the protein CASSLASGGAETQYF.

This clone has only one observation. The CDR3 loop reads CASSPPTGSGETQYF. CDR3 sequence (DNA): TGTGCCAGCTCACCACCGACAGGGTCCGGAGAGACCCAGTACTTC. The rearrangement joins TRBV18 to TRBJ2-5; 7 bases align to TRBD1. CDR3 size: 15 residues. Trimming removed 0 bases from V and 4 bases from J; junction bases left unmatched: 5. The germline CDR1 and CDR2 sequences are KGHSH and LQKENI.

This chain uses TRBV28 with TRBJ2-5; D is possibly TRBD1 (6 bases). The CDR3 loop spans 12 amino acids. Trimming took 7 bases from V and 5 from J, leaving 11 bases between them. In germline, CDR1 is MDHEN, CDR2 SYDVKM. CDR3 sequence (DNA): TGTGCCAGCAATGGGGGCCTGGAGACCCAGTACTTC. Its protein product is CASNGGLETQYF.

This clone has more than one count but fewer than ten. The chain is built from TRBV29-1 and TRBJ2-2, with D possibly matching TRBD1 (6 bases). V lost 0 bases, J lost 4 bases, and 15 bases lay in between. The germline V gene has CDR1 SQVTM and CDR2 ANQGSEA. This CDR3 spans 16 amino acids. CDR3 sequence (DNA): TGCAGCGTTGAAGAAGCTCGGCAGGGGTCCACCGGGGAGCTGTTTTTT. Translating gives CSVEEARQGSTGELFF.

The rearrangement joins TRBV15 to TRBJ1-6; 7 positions agree with TRBD1. Germline V gene sequence: CDR1 LNHNV, CDR2 YYDKDF (reference sequence). This CDR3 has 19 residues. Losses at the gene ends were 0 bases for V and 0 bases for J; bases not matched to a gene: 8. This chain's CDR3 is CATSREVGTGVSYNSPLHF. The CDR3 DNA reads as TGTGCCACCAGCAGAGAGGTTGGCACAGGGGTCTCCTATAATTCACCCCTCCACTTT. The full variable domain, its missing parts supplied by reference TRBV15 and TRBJ1-6, is DAMVIQNPRYQVTQFGKPVTLSCSQTLNHNVMYWYQQKSSQAPKLLFHYYDKDFNNEADTPDNFQSRRPNTSFCFLDIRSPGLGDTAMYLCATSREVGTGVSYNSPLHFGNGTRLTVT.

The V gene is TRBV12-3 or TRBV12-4, the J gene TRBJ2-7; D uncertain. CDR3 length: 13 amino acids. Trimming took 3 bases from V and 6 from J, leaving 12 bases between them. The CDR3 region is CASSFPPGSEQYF. CDR3 nucleotides: TGTGCCAGCAGTTTCCCGCCCGGGTCCGAGCAGTACTTC.

This rearrangement joins TRBV6-4 to TRBJ2-3; 7 nucleotides match TRBD2. There are 14 residues in the CDR3. V dropped 5 bases and J dropped 0; count of bases not matched to a gene: 2. Germline V gene data show CDR1 as MRHNA and CDR2 as SNTAGT. CDR3 region: CASSSSGSTDTQYF. Written as DNA, the CDR3 is TGTGCCAGCAGTTCTAGCGGAAGCACAGATACGCAGTATTTT.

CDR3 DNA sequence: TGTGCCAGCAATTATAGGATGGGCGAGACCCAGTACTTC. Protein product: CASNYRMGETQYF. This chain links TRBV6-5 with TRBJ2-5; D gene unclear. This CDR3 is built from 13 residues. Trimming took 7 bases from V and 5 from J, leaving 14 bases between them. Germline-derived CDR1 and CDR2 are MNHEY and SVGAGI.

The gene calls are TRBV19 and TRBJ1-5; D might be TRBD1 (6 bases). This CDR3 is built from 14 residues. Germline CDR1 is LNHDA and CDR2 is SQIVND (reference sequence). V gave up 10 bases and J gave up 4 bases, with 17 bases separating them. The CDR3 protein is CATQIRGYNQPQHF. CDR3 in DNA: TGTGCCACCCAAATCAGGGGTTATAATCAGCCCCAGCATTTT. The variable domain in full, completed from reference TRBV19 and TRBJ1-5, reads DGGITQSPKYLFRKEGQNVTLSCEQNLNHDAMYWYRQDPGQGLRLIYYSQIVNDFQKGDIAEGYSVSREKKESFPLTVTSAQKNPTAFYLCATQIRGYNQPQHFGDGTRLSIL.

This chain joins TRBV6-1 and TRBJ1-1; D is ambiguous. Germline assignment: CDR1 MNHNS and CDR2 SASEGT. The V and J ends lost 2 bases and 3 bases respectively, with 13 bases between them. The CDR3 has 15 residues. CDR3 DNA: TGTGCCAGCAGTGAATCCCCCAACTATGACACTGAAGCTTTCTTT. It specifies CASSESPNYDTEAFF.

This clone was observed a handful of times. The sample has other DNA sequences that encode this CDR3 too. The DNA of the CDR3 is TGCGCCAGCAGCTCGCAGGGGGCGAGAACTGAAGCTTTCTTT. Translating it yields CASSSQGARTEAFF. V gene TRBV5-1 combines with J gene TRBJ1-1, with 8 bases matching TRBD1. The CDR3 runs to 14 residues. Germline V gives CDR1 SGHRS, CDR2 YFSETQ. V was pared by 3 bases and J by 5 bases, with 6 bases of the junction left unmatched.

The V gene is TRBV15, the J gene TRBJ2-7; D may be TRBD2 (7 bases). V lost 5 bases and J lost 4, with 18 bases in between. Germline V gene data show CDR1 as LNHNV and CDR2 as YYDKDF (reference sequence). This CDR3 comprises 15 residues. CDR3 coding DNA: TGTGCCACCAGCCGGGACACCCTCGGGGGGTACGAGCAGTACTTC. As protein: CATSRDTLGGYEQYF.

This clone was found a few times. This sequence joins TRBV6-5 and TRBJ2-1; 10 bases line up with TRBD2. The trim removed 7 bases at V and 7 bases at J, leaving 7 bases unmatched. The CDR3 contains 14 residues. The germline V gene has CDR1 MNHEY and CDR2 SVGAGI. This chain's CDR3 is CASTIAGGRNEQFF. The CDR3 nucleotides are TGTGCCAGCACCATAGCGGGAGGTAGGAATGAGCAGTTCTTC.

This sequence joins TRBV4-1 and TRBJ1-2; a weak D match, TRBD1 (5 bases). Per the germline V gene, CDR1 is MGHRA and CDR2 is YSYEKL. The CDR3 covers 15 residues. Trimming took off 2 bases at V and 1 base at J, with 11 bases between the two ends. CDR3 in amino acids: CASSQPTVNNYGYTF. CDR3 DNA sequence: TGCGCCAGCAGCCAACCGACAGTGAATAACTATGGCTACACCTTC.

The CDR3 loop reads CASSATGANTGELFF. The CDR3 coding sequence is TGTGCCAGCAGCGCGACAGGGGCGAACACCGGGGAGCTGTTTTTT. The rearrangement links TRBV7-9 to TRBJ2-2; 8 bases are a match to TRBD1. This CDR3 is built from 15 residues. V shed 5 bases, J shed 0 bases, and the junction held 2 bases outside the gene matches. Germline V lookup: CDR1 SEHNR, CDR2 FQNEAQ (reference sequence).

This rearrangement joins TRBV7-3 to TRBJ2-1; 11 nucleotides align to TRBD2. Trimming at V came to 5 bases and at J to 7 bases, leaving 7 bases not matched to a gene. This CDR3 spans 15 amino acids. Germline assignment: CDR1 SGHTA and CDR2 FQGTGA. The CDR3 region is CASSVSGGALNEQFF. DNA of the CDR3: TGTGCCAGCAGCGTTAGCGGGGGGGCGTTGAATGAGCAGTTCTTC.

The CDR3 DNA reads as TGCGCCAGCAGCTTAGCCGGGACAGGGGTCGATTCACCCCTCCACTTT. Its protein product is CASSLAGTGVDSPLHF. This chain uses TRBV5-1 with TRBJ1-6; 10 bases fit TRBD1. Germline V gene data show CDR1 as SGHRS and CDR2 as YFSETQ. CDR3 length: 16 amino acids. V dropped 2 bases and J dropped 8; count of bases not matched to a gene: 7.

This sequence joins TRBV6-4 and TRBJ1-3; 11 nucleotides agree with TRBD1. The CDR3 runs 15 residues. Germline CDR1 and CDR2: MRHNA and SNTAGT. The junction had 2 bases not matched to a gene; V was cut back by 6 bases and J by 1 base. CDR3 in amino acids: CASRDRGLSGNTIYF. The CDR3 nucleotides are TGTGCCAGCAGGGACAGGGGGCTGTCTGGAAACACCATATATTTT.

The rearrangement links TRBV5-6 to TRBJ2-1; D perhaps matches TRBD2 (5 bases). The V gene lost 3 bases and the J gene lost 4 bases, with 20 bases spanning the gap. The CDR3 consists of 17 residues. CDR1 and CDR2 (germline): SGHDT, YYEEEE. In DNA, the CDR3 is TGTGCCAGCAGCTCCCGAGTAGGACTCGCCAAATACAATGAGCAGTTCTTC. Its translation: CASSSRVGLAKYNEQFF.

V and J are TRBV29-1 and TRBJ1-1; D is unclear. The CDR3 length is 13 residues. V gave up 7 bases and J gave up 3 bases, with 15 bases separating them. CDR1 and CDR2 from the germline V gene are SQVTM and ANQGSEA. In DNA form, the CDR3 reads TGCAGCGCCGCGGCTTCCCCGGACACTGAAGCTTTCTTT. This translates into CSAAASPDTEAFF.

This clone has a handful of counts. The CDR3 DNA follows: TGTGCCAGCAGCTTATCAGGGACAGGAAACACCATATATTTT. Its translation is CASSLSGTGNTIYF. The chain has TRBV5-6 and TRBJ1-3, with D possibly TRBD1 on 6 matching bases. From germline, CDR1 is SGHDT and CDR2 YYEEEE. Between the trimmed V and J ends, which lost 2 bases and 4 bases, there was a span of 10 bases. The CDR3 has 14 amino acids.

This clone was counted ten times or more. The CDR3 sequence: CASSMGQGYTEAFF. CDR3 in DNA: TGTGCCAGTAGTATGGGACAGGGGTACACTGAAGCTTTCTTT. The chain employs TRBV19 and TRBJ1-1; 10 nucleotides agree with TRBD1. In germline, CDR1 is LNHDA, CDR2 SQIVND (reference sequence). CDR3 length equals 14 residues. Unmatched junction bases numbered 1, after V lost 3 bases and J lost 3 bases.

The J gene is TRBJ2-1, the V gene TRBV19, with TRBD1 as a possible D gene (6 bases). CDR1 is LNHDA and CDR2 is SQIVND in the germline V gene (reference sequence). This CDR3 comprises 12 residues. The V and J ends lost 6 bases and 10 bases respectively, with 13 bases between them. CDR3 in amino acids: CASSGTRLEQFF. The DNA for the CDR3 is TGTGCCAGTAGCGGGACACGCCTGGAGCAGTTCTTC.

V usage is TRBV3-1 (or the pseudogene TRBV3-2) and J usage is TRBJ2-1; 9 bases match TRBD2. This CDR3 is 16 amino acids long. Per germline, CDR1 LGHDT and CDR2 YNNKEL (reference sequence). V dropped 0 bases and J dropped 7; count of bases not matched to a gene: 7. The CDR3 reads CASSQDPSGRRNEQFF. CDR3 in DNA: TGTGCCAGCAGCCAAGATCCCAGCGGGAGGAGGAATGAGCAGTTCTTC.